The source of this TCR beta chain is a study of radiation and T cells in renal cell carcinoma. The CDR3 loop spans 11 amino acids. The germline V gene has CDR1 SQVTM and CDR2 ANQGSEA. The V gene lost 4 bases and the J gene lost 3 bases, with 6 bases spanning the gap. Clones were sequenced by immunoSEQ multiplex PCR, and TCRdb holds only the in-frame ones, with some missing. In the table there are 30,000 to 40,000 clones, over 70% of which are singletons. The sample's time point: blood 4 weeks post-SBRT, at nephrectomy. The treatment denotes: 15 Gy SBRT to primary tumor, nephrectomy 4 weeks later. This renal cell carcinoma was of the clear cell type. A few counts support this clone.

This chain connects TRBV29-1 to TRBJ1-2; D gene unclear. This TCR derives from a man between 60 and 75 years old with renal cell carcinoma. The input for sequencing was blood, taken from a patient whose treatment included radiotherapy and nephrectomy. CDR3 coding DNA: TGCAGCGTTGCGCAGGACTATGGCTACACCTTC. It translates to CSVAQDYGYTF.